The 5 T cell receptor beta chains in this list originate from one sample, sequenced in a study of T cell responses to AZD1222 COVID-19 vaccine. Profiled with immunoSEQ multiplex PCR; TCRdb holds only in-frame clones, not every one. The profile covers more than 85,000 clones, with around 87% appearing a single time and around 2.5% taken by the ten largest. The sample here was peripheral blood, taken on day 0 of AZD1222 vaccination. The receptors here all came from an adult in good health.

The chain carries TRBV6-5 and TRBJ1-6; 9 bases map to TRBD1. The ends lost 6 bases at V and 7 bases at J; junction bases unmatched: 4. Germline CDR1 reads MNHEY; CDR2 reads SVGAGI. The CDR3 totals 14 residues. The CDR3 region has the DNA TGTGCCAGCAGAACCGACAGGGGGAATTCACCCCTCCACTTT. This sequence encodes CASRTDRGNSPLHF.

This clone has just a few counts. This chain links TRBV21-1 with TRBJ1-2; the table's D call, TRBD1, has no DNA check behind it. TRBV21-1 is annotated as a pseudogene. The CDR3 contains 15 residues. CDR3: CASSKGQGGTYGYTF. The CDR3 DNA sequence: TGTGCCAGCAGCAAAGGACAGGGGGGAACCTATGGCTACACCTTC.

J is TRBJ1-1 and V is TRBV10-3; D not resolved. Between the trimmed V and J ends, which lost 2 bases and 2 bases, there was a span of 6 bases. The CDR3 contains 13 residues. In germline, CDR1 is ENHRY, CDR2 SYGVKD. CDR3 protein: CAISELLNTEAFF. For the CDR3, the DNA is TGTGCCATCAGTGAGCTCTTAAACACTGAAGCTTTCTTT.

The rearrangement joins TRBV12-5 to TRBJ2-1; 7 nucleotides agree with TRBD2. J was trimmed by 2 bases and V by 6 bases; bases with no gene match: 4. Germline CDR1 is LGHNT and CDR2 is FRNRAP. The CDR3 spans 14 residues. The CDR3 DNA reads TGTGCTAGTGGAGAGGGAGGGGCCTACAATGAGCAGTTCTTC. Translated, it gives CASGEGGAYNEQFF.

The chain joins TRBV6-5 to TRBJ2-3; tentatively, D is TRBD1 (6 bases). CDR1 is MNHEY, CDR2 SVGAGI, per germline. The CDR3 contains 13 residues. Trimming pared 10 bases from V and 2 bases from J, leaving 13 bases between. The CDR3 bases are TGTGCCACCGTAGACAGGTTCACAGATACGCAGTATTTT. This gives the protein CATVDRFTDTQYF.